This T cell receptor (beta chain) emerged from a study of T cells in Graves' hyperthyroidism and ophthalmopathy. Germline assignment: CDR1 SEHNR and CDR2 FQNEAQ (reference sequence). Between the trimmed V and J ends, which lost 7 bases and 0 bases, there was a span of 11 bases. The CDR3 is 14 residues long. TCR beta CDR3 regions were amplified from RNA. A first-round RT-PCR of the TCR CDR3 used the HTBI primer set. TCRdb re-derived calls from the multiplex PCR reads in MiXCR, one entry per CDR3 protein. The data hold about 500,000 distinct CDR3 sequences, with 16% observed a single time. Study findings and constraints: By a 13 V-J model, ophthalmopathy was set apart from stable hyperthyroidism.

With regard to this clonotype: Its target is not known.

Sequencing was carried out using blood. The receptor's source is a woman aged 18-30 years with Graves' hyperthyroidism. The V call is TRBV7-9, the J call TRBJ2-3; possible D gene TRBD1, 5 bases. The DNA of the CDR3 is TGTGCCAGCATCCCGTGGGGCAGCACAGATACGCAGTATTTT. It translates to CASIPWGSTDTQYF.